This T cell receptor (beta chain) stems from a study of early T cells in non-severe SARS-CoV-2 infection. The germline V gene has CDR1 DFQATT and CDR2 SNEGSKA (reference sequence). V lost 4 bases and J lost 0, with 10 bases in between. CDR3 length: 14 amino acids. There are a few counts of this clonotype. TCRdb re-called the 5' RACE reads through MiXCR, storing one row per CDR3 protein. The sample consists of more than 70,000 distinct CDR3 sequences, around 12% of them appearing once. Sequencing was performed on whole blood. The gene calls are TRBV20-1 and TRBJ2-1; no reliable D call. The TCR was taken from an adult who was a healthcare worker with PCR-confirmed SARS-CoV-2 infection or an uninfected control (not recorded which). CDR3 sequence (DNA): TGCAGTGCTATGGGCACGAGCTCCTACAATGAGCAGTTCTTC. The encoded protein is CSAMGTSSYNEQFF.